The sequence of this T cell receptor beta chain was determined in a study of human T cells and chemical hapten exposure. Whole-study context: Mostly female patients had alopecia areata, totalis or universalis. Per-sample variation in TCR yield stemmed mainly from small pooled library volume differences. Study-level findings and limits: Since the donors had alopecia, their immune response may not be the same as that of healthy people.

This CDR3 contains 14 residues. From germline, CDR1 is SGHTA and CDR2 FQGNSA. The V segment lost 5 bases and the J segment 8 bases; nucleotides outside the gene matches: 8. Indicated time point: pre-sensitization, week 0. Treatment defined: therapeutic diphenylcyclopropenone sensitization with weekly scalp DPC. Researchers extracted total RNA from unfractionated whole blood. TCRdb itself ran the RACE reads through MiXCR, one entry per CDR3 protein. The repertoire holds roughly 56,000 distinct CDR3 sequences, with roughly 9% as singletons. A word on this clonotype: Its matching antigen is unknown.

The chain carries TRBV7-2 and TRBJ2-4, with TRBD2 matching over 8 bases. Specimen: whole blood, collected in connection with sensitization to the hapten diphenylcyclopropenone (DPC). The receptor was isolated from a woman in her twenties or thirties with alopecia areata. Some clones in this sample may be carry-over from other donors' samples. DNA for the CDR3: TGTGCCAGCAGCGCAAGAACTAGCGGTGACATTCAGTACTTC. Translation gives CASSARTSGDIQYF.